This is a list of T cell receptor beta chains from one sample in a study of identical twins. TCRdb called the 5' RACE reads again in MiXCR, with one record for every CDR3 protein. The repertoire consists of a few hundred thousand distinct CDR3 sequences, with 9.6% occurring once and the leading ten covering under 3%. This sample also belongs to another study, concerning yellow fever vaccine responses in identical twins.

Sequenced: PBMCs. The receptors were gathered from a woman in her late teens or twenties in good health. Both conserved end residues are trimmed from each CDR3. Each record gives: CDR3 length, J gene, V gene, CDR3 protein.

>20|TRBJ1-5|TRBV1
TSSQDLTSPCLGTGLNQPQH
>13|TRBJ1-6|TRBV12-3/TRBV12-4
ASSFGQGVGSPLH
>11|TRBJ2-7|TRBV12-5
ASGPAGGYEQY
>13|TRBJ2-3|TRBV7-9
ASSSGHASTDMQY
>12|TRBJ2-3|TRBV18
ASSPASGRDTQY
>12|TRBJ2-7|TRBV5-1
ASSPGLRDYEQY
>12|TRBJ2-7|TRBV6-1
ASSPRAQGYEQY
>8|TRBJ1-2|TRBV29-1
SVGRGSYT
>13|TRBJ2-7|TRBV29-1
SVEDGGTGTYEQY
>12|TRBJ2-2|TRBV7-2
ASSLARVPGELF
>13|TRBJ1-5|TRBV12-3/TRBV12-4
ASSLSGARNQPQH
>15|TRBJ2-1|TRBV7-9
ASSLGLGTSETDEQF
>12|TRBJ2-7|TRBV4-3
ASSQDPRGNEQY
>14|TRBJ2-7|TRBV11-2
ASSLGGVGGYYEQY
>12|TRBJ2-3|TRBV7-2
ASSLVWSTDTQY
>11|TRBJ1-5|TRBV10-3
AISGNRNQPQH
>13|TRBJ2-7|TRBV6-2/TRBV6-3
ASSYSRASVDEQY
>12|TRBJ2-3|TRBV27
ASSSLTGVDTQY
>14|TRBJ2-3|TRBV20-1
SARQVRGSRVDTQY
>13|TRBJ2-2|TRBV28
ASSFRTTNTGELF
>13|TRBJ1-5|TRBV4-3
ASSQKYRVGQPQH
>15|TRBJ2-1|TRBV12-3/TRBV12-4
ASSPLSGRASYNEQF
>13|TRBJ1-5|TRBV12-3/TRBV12-4
ASSQRDRGNQPQH
>17|TRBJ1-4|TRBV6-5
ASSYSIADWSVTNEKLF
>14|TRBJ2-7|TRBV28
ASSFLRMGQTYEQY
>14|TRBJ2-2|TRBV5-1
ASSLGDGPNTGELF
>13|TRBJ1-5|TRBV6-5
ASSYPDRGDQPQH
>14|TRBJ2-7|TRBV21-1
ASSNRTAGNIYEQY
>10|TRBJ2-7|TRBV10-2
ASHTDSYEQY
>16|TRBJ2-6|TRBV5-6
ASSLGFVLSSGANVLT
>12|TRBJ2-7|TRBV4-1
ASSQTQGWYEQY
>10|TRBJ2-1|TRBV20-1
SAKNRANEQF
>13|TRBJ2-3|TRBV20-1
SAPSSGRLTDTQY
>11|TRBJ2-7|TRBV20-1
SASPRSSYEQY
>14|TRBJ2-7|TRBV3-1
ASARGSRTINYEQY
>13|TRBJ2-7|TRBV7-2
ASSFRGLNYYEQY
>10|TRBJ2-1|TRBV29-1
SVNLLVDEQF
>14|TRBJ2-2|TRBV6-1
ASNFPGGRVTGELF
>15|TRBJ2-5|TRBV3-1
ASSRASTSAGPGTQY
>15|TRBJ2-3|TRBV7-9
ASSLTASGPGTDTQY
>14|TRBJ2-1|TRBV5-1
ASSFYSGSFNNEQF
>14|TRBJ2-3|TRBV5-1
ASSLGASGFTDTQY
>14|TRBJ2-5|TRBV25-1
ASTRAPGLGLETQY
>11|TRBJ1-1|TRBV15
ATSRGEEGKAF
>16|TRBJ2-3|TRBV10-3
AISELLPDRARTDTQY
>9|TRBJ2-1|TRBV30
AWSRGGGQF
>10|TRBJ2-7|TRBV6-5
ASRPHVGEQY
>14|TRBJ2-5|TRBV14
ASSRDLTSVQETQY
>15|TRBJ2-1|TRBV4-3
ASSPGGGDLSYNEQF
>12|TRBJ2-5|TRBV2
ASRTQGVSETQY
>15|TRBJ2-7|TRBV12-3/TRBV12-4
ASSLVAGGGARYEQY
>13|TRBJ2-3|TRBV6-2/TRBV6-3
ASSYVLDRTDTQY
>12|TRBJ2-1|TRBV29-1
SVETSGDHNEQF
>10|TRBJ2-1|TRBV29-1
SGPLAGGEQF
>18|TRBJ2-7|TRBV4-2
ASSQNPQGGTSGTTYEQY
>14|TRBJ2-7|TRBV18
ASSPRAGEGLSEQY
>12|TRBJ1-1|TRBV7-9
ASSWADRNTEAF